The subject of this entry is one TCR beta chain. Antigen unknown. Naive CD8 cells comprised CD45RO-negative, CCR7-positively selected cells, excluding terminally differentiated effector memory CD45RA+ cells. The donors, all of them Caucasian adults, lived in Nashville, Tennessee. These data originate in a study of shared clonotypes between healthy human individuals. Study conclusions and caveats: Only blood samples were collected, and tissue repertoires likely differ. The study found lower generation probabilities in non-shared clonotypes than in those shared by all four donors.

Sorted-subset replicate PCRs used around 200 ng of genomic DNA. This amount corresponded to about 30,000 T cell genomes. The table came from immunoSEQ multiplex PCR; TCRdb's copy has only in-frame clones and leaves some out. The table records around 650,000 clones, about 96% of them present only once. CDR1 and CDR2 (germline): MRHNA, SNTAGT. The CDR3 loop spans 17 amino acids. V gave up 4 bases and J gave up 0 bases, with 16 bases separating them. The rearrangement links TRBV6-4 to TRBJ1-3; D call uncertain. The receptor's source is a woman in her 30s in good health. The specimen was naive CD8+ T cells sorted from blood. CDR3 loop: CASSATSWQHSGNTIYF. The CDR3 nucleotides are TGTGCCAGCAGTGCAACGTCGTGGCAGCACTCTGGAAACACCATATATTTT.